These T cell receptor beta chains were read from a single sample in a study of blood T cell repertoires in COVID-19. Measured with immunoSEQ multiplex PCR; TCRdb has only the in-frame clones, and not every one. The sample includes under 350,000 clones, approximately 90% seen only once; the top ten take about 4.6%. Specimen: peripheral blood. The receptors were gathered from a man aged 40-49 years with acute or convalescent COVID-19. Each CDR3 is given with its conserved first and last residue. The order of the fields is CDR3 DNA, CDR3 protein, V gene, D gene, clone size, J gene. A D gene is named only where the DNA matches it firmly. Size is omitted from some rows. Given values are once, few, many or a class for expanded clones.

CDR3 DNA: TGTGCCAGCAGTGATTTCGGGACACGCTACGAGCAGTACTTC
CDR3 protein: CASSDFGTRYEQYF
V gene: TRBV6-1
D gene: .
clone size: .
J gene: TRBJ2-7

CDR3 DNA: TGCAGCGTGGGACAGGGGAAGAACACTGAAGCTTTCTTT
CDR3 protein: CSVGQGKNTEAFF
V gene: TRBV29-1
D gene: TRBD1
clone size: .
J gene: TRBJ1-1

CDR3 DNA: TGTGCCATCAGTGAGAAGGCAAGGACAAACACCGGGGAGCTGTTTTTT
CDR3 protein: CAISEKARTNTGELFF
V gene: TRBV10-3
D gene: .
clone size: .
J gene: TRBJ2-2

CDR3 DNA: TGTGCCAGCAGGGCTGGCGGGGAGCTGTTTTTT
CDR3 protein: CASRAGGELFF
V gene: TRBV6-5
D gene: .
clone size: .
J gene: TRBJ2-2

CDR3 DNA: TGTGCCAGCGGGGGGGTAGAGACCCAGTACTTC
CDR3 protein: CASGGVETQYF
V gene: TRBV5-5
D gene: TRBD2
clone size: .
J gene: TRBJ2-5

CDR3 DNA: TGTGCCAGCAGTCGGCGGGGCGGGGGGAGCTCCTACAATGAGCAGTTCTTC
CDR3 protein: CASSRRGGGSSYNEQFF
V gene: TRBV6-2/TRBV6-3
D gene: TRBD2
clone size: few
J gene: TRBJ2-1

CDR3 DNA: TGTGCCATCGGGCGGGGAGATACGCAGTATTTT
CDR3 protein: CAIGRGDTQYF
V gene: TRBV12-3/TRBV12-4
D gene: .
clone size: once
J gene: TRBJ2-3

CDR3 DNA: TGTGCCAGCAGTCTTCGAATAGCCAATGAGCAGTTCTTC
CDR3 protein: CASSLRIANEQFF
V gene: TRBV27
D gene: .
clone size: .
J gene: TRBJ2-1

CDR3 DNA: TGTGCCAGCAGTCCAATCCGACAGGCGCGGACGAGGGGTAATTCACCCCTCCACTTT
CDR3 protein: CASSPIRQARTRGNSPLHF
V gene: TRBV27
D gene: .
clone size: .
J gene: TRBJ1-6

CDR3 DNA: TGTGCCAGCAGCTCAGGACAGGGTACGATAGGGGGTACAGGTGAGCAGTTCTTC
CDR3 protein: CASSSGQGTIGGTGEQFF
V gene: TRBV5-4
D gene: TRBD1
clone size: .
J gene: TRBJ2-1

CDR3 DNA: TGTGCCTGGAGTGTACAGATATACGAGCAGTACTTC
CDR3 protein: CAWSVQIYEQYF
V gene: TRBV30
D gene: .
clone size: .
J gene: TRBJ2-7

CDR3 DNA: TGTGCCAGCAGGGAAGGGACTCTTACCGGGGAGCTGTTTTTT
CDR3 protein: CASREGTLTGELFF
V gene: TRBV6-1
D gene: .
clone size: once
J gene: TRBJ2-2

CDR3 DNA: TGTGCCAGCAGGGGTCAGAGGACGGGGAGCTCCTATAATTCACCCCTCCACTTT
CDR3 protein: CASRGQRTGSSYNSPLHF
V gene: TRBV2
D gene: .
clone size: .
J gene: TRBJ1-6

CDR3 DNA: TGTGCCAGCGGCGCGGCGGGAGCTGGAAACACCATATATTTT
CDR3 protein: CASGAAGAGNTIYF
V gene: TRBV7-9
D gene: .
clone size: .
J gene: TRBJ1-3

CDR3 DNA: TGTGCCACCAGTGATGGACAGGACCTATACAATGAGCAGTTCTTC
CDR3 protein: CATSDGQDLYNEQFF
V gene: TRBV24-1
D gene: TRBD1
clone size: .
J gene: TRBJ2-1

CDR3 DNA: TGTGCCAGCAGCTTAGCGGGGGGGCACCCTGAGCAGTTCTTC
CDR3 protein: CASSLAGGHPEQFF
V gene: TRBV11-2
D gene: TRBD2
clone size: .
J gene: TRBJ2-1

CDR3 DNA: TGTGCCAGCAGCTTACCCCGCGAGACAGGGGAACCGAAACTGTTTTTT
CDR3 protein: CASSLPRETGEPKLFF
V gene: TRBV5-6
D gene: TRBD1
clone size: once
J gene: TRBJ1-4

CDR3 DNA: TGTGCCAGCAGCCAAGTGGCAGCAGATACGCAGTATTTT
CDR3 protein: CASSQVAADTQYF
V gene: TRBV3-1/TRBV3-2
D gene: .
clone size: .
J gene: TRBJ2-3

CDR3 DNA: TGTGCCAGCAGTTATGCGAGATTGCCGAACACTGAAGCTTTCTTT
CDR3 protein: CASSYARLPNTEAFF
V gene: TRBV28
D gene: .
clone size: .
J gene: TRBJ1-1

CDR3 DNA: TGTGCCAGCAGCCAAGAACTAGCAATGGCAGATACGCAGTATTTT
CDR3 protein: CASSQELAMADTQYF
V gene: TRBV3-1/TRBV3-2
D gene: .
clone size: .
J gene: TRBJ2-3

CDR3 DNA: TGTGCCAGTAGTGCACCCGGGACTAAGGCCTACGAGCAGTACTTC
CDR3 protein: CASSAPGTKAYEQYF
V gene: TRBV19
D gene: TRBD2
clone size: .
J gene: TRBJ2-7

CDR3 DNA: TGTGCCTCCCGGGGGGGGCTAGCGGATACCACCGGGGAGCTGTTTTTT
CDR3 protein: CASRGGLADTTGELFF
V gene: TRBV7-2
D gene: TRBD2
clone size: .
J gene: TRBJ2-2

CDR3 DNA: TGTGCCAGCAGGACAGGGTTCAATCAGCCCCAGCATTTT
CDR3 protein: CASRTGFNQPQHF
V gene: TRBV12-3/TRBV12-4
D gene: TRBD1
clone size: .
J gene: TRBJ1-5

CDR3 DNA: TGTGCCAACTCGCTAGGGACAGGGGGCTATAGCAATCAGCCCCAGCATTTT
CDR3 protein: CANSLGTGGYSNQPQHF
V gene: TRBV2
D gene: TRBD1
clone size: .
J gene: TRBJ1-5

CDR3 DNA: TGTGCCAGCAGTGAAGCGTCAGGGGGGAATCAGCCCCAGCATTTT
CDR3 protein: CASSEASGGNQPQHF
V gene: TRBV6-1
D gene: TRBD1
clone size: .
J gene: TRBJ1-5

CDR3 DNA: TGTGCCAGCAGCTTCCACGGGTTCAATCAGCCCCAGCATTTT
CDR3 protein: CASSFHGFNQPQHF
V gene: TRBV5-6
D gene: .
clone size: .
J gene: TRBJ1-5

CDR3 DNA: TGCGCCAGCAGCTTCCAGGGCCAGAACACTGAAGCTTTCTTT
CDR3 protein: CASSFQGQNTEAFF
V gene: TRBV5-1
D gene: .
clone size: .
J gene: TRBJ1-1

CDR3 DNA: TGTGCCAGCAGTGAAGCGCTTCTGTGGGGCCGTCTGGCCAAAAACATTCAGTACTTC
CDR3 protein: CASSEALLWGRLAKNIQYF
V gene: TRBV6-1
D gene: .
clone size: .
J gene: TRBJ2-4

CDR3 DNA: TGTGCCAGTAGTCAGGACAGGGGAAACGAGCAGTACTTC
CDR3 protein: CASSQDRGNEQYF
V gene: TRBV19
D gene: TRBD1
clone size: once
J gene: TRBJ2-7

CDR3 DNA: TGTGCCAGCAGCTTACGGAGGGAACCTGGAAACACCATATATTTT
CDR3 protein: CASSLRREPGNTIYF
V gene: TRBV11-2
D gene: .
clone size: .
J gene: TRBJ1-3

CDR3 DNA: TGTGCCAGCAGCTTGGAGTACGGAGGCCCTAACTATGGCTACACCTTC
CDR3 protein: CASSLEYGGPNYGYTF
V gene: TRBV7-8
D gene: .
clone size: .
J gene: TRBJ1-2

CDR3 DNA: TGTGCCAGTAGTATCGACAGGAGGAAACTGTTTTTT
CDR3 protein: CASSIDRRKLFF
V gene: TRBV19
D gene: .
clone size: .
J gene: TRBJ1-4

CDR3 DNA: TGTGCCAGCAGCCTCCCGGGGGTGCGAGGAAACACCATATATTTT
CDR3 protein: CASSLPGVRGNTIYF
V gene: TRBV3-1/TRBV3-2
D gene: .
clone size: .
J gene: TRBJ1-3

CDR3 DNA: TGTGCCAGCAGTTACTCAGGTCAGGGGCCAGATACGCAGTATTTT
CDR3 protein: CASSYSGQGPDTQYF
V gene: TRBV6-6
D gene: .
clone size: .
J gene: TRBJ2-3

CDR3 DNA: TGTGCCAGCAGCCCCTTTTCGGGGACCGGGGAGCTGTTTTTT
CDR3 protein: CASSPFSGTGELFF
V gene: TRBV6-5
D gene: .
clone size: .
J gene: TRBJ2-2

CDR3 DNA: TGTGCCAGCAGTTACCCGGGGCGGGGACAGATCAATCAGCCCCAGCATTTT
CDR3 protein: CASSYPGRGQINQPQHF
V gene: TRBV6-2/TRBV6-3
D gene: TRBD1
clone size: .
J gene: TRBJ1-5

CDR3 DNA: TGCGCCAGCAGGCTCACAGGGGGCTACACCTTC
CDR3 protein: CASRLTGGYTF
V gene: TRBV5-1
D gene: .
clone size: once
J gene: TRBJ1-2

CDR3 DNA: TGTGCCACCAGTCCCAACCTGGACAGGGGGAATGAGCAGTTCTTC
CDR3 protein: CATSPNLDRGNEQFF
V gene: TRBV24-1
D gene: TRBD1
clone size: many
J gene: TRBJ2-1

CDR3 DNA: TGTGCCAGCAGTACGGGACAGAACTACGAGCAGTACTTC
CDR3 protein: CASSTGQNYEQYF
V gene: TRBV27
D gene: TRBD1
clone size: .
J gene: TRBJ2-7

CDR3 DNA: TGTGCCAGCAGCTCCCTGGGACAAGATAATTCACCCCTCCACTTT
CDR3 protein: CASSSLGQDNSPLHF
V gene: TRBV11-2
D gene: .
clone size: .
J gene: TRBJ1-6

CDR3 DNA: TGTGCCAGCAGCTACCACAGGGGTTATGGCTACACCTTC
CDR3 protein: CASSYHRGYGYTF
V gene: TRBV3-1/TRBV3-2
D gene: TRBD1
clone size: .
J gene: TRBJ1-2